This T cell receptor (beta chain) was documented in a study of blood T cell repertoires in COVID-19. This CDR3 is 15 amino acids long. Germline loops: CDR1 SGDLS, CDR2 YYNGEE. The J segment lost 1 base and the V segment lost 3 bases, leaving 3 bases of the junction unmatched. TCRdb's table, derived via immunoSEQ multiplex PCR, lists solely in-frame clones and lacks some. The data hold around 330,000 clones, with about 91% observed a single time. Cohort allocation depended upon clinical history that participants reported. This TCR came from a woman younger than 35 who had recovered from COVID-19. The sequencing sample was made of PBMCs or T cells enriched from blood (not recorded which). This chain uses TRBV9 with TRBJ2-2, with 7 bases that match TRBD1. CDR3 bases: TGTGCCAGCAGCGAAGGGACAGTGAACACCGGGGAGCTGTTTTTT. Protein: CASSEGTVNTGELFF.